This T cell receptor beta chain was sequenced in a study of T cells in Graves' hyperthyroidism and ophthalmopathy. General study points: For ophthalmopathy, model prediction preceded onset by a median approximately 6 months.

RNA transcripts gave rise to amplified TCR beta CDR3 regions. When the TCR CDR3 underwent first-round RT-PCR, the HTBI primer set was used. TCRdb redid the calling of the multiplex PCR reads with MiXCR, one entry per CDR3 protein. This sample has hundreds of thousands of distinct CDR3 sequences, with 17% found just once. This clonotype was seen many times. Its matching antigen is unknown. Patients with uncontrolled infections, other autoimmune diseases, pregnancy or lactation were excluded. The J segment lost 0 bases and the V segment lost 4 bases, leaving 12 bases of the junction unmatched. Germline V gene data show CDR1 as MNHEY and CDR2 as SVGEGT. This CDR3 region has 18 residues.

The TCR comes from a woman aged 55-70 years with Graves' ophthalmopathy. Sequenced input: blood. This chain connects TRBV6-2 or TRBV6-3 to TRBJ1-2; 9 bases are a match to TRBD1. CDR3 loop: CASSSPKGQGGANYGYTF. CDR3 in DNA: TGTGCCAGCAGTTCACCGAAGGGACAGGGAGGCGCTAACTATGGCTACACCTTC.